This T cell receptor (beta chain) comes out of a study of cytomegalovirus exposure and HLA in healthy donors. Primers included in the PCR were 60 Vbeta and 13 Jbeta primers. Repertoires were generated with immunoSEQ multiplex PCR, while TCRdb's copy carries only in-frame clones and drops some. The data show roughly 120,000 clones, around 68% seen once. This CDR3 is 16 amino acids long. Germline V gene data show CDR1 as SGHDN and CDR2 as FVKESK. Trimming removed 1 base from V and 3 bases from J, with 13 bases in between. Findings and limits, study-wide: The study designated 150 or so TCR beta chains cytomegalovirus-associated. Sequencing probably produced one cluster of sequence variants that were highly shared.

Note on this clone: Its antigen is not identified.

The origin of this receptor is a woman aged 35 to 49 in good health and CMV-seropositive. V usage is TRBV14 and J usage is TRBJ2-4; no reliable D call. Specimen: PBMCs. CDR3 loop: CASSQGSAAVKNIQYF. The CDR3 DNA is TGTGCCAGCAGCCAAGGGTCGGCTGCGGTCAAAAACATTCAGTACTTC.